A selection of T cell receptor beta chains follows, all from one sample in a study of T cells in Graves' hyperthyroidism and ophthalmopathy. TCRdb independently ran MiXCR on the multiplex PCR reads; one entry per CDR3 protein. The sample contains fewer than 800,000 distinct CDR3 sequences, roughly 15% of which appear only once. Sample: blood. All receptors derive from a young man with Graves' hyperthyroidism. The CDR3 runs from the conserved cysteine through the conserved F or W. D genes are given only for firm matches. Where a row states a size, it is once, few, many or the class of an expanded clone; other rows omit it.

D	V	J	size	length	DNA	CDR3
.	TRBV2	TRBJ1-6	few	16	TGTGCCAGCAGTGAAGTTCTGGAGGGTTGGAATTCACCCCTCCACTTT	CASSEVLEGWNSPLHF
TRBD1	TRBV9	TRBJ2-1	.	14	TGTGCCAGCAGCGTAGCTTCAGGGGGCGGTGAGCAGTTCTTC	CASSVASGGGEQFF
.	TRBV7-8	TRBJ2-1	many	14	TGTGCCAGCAGCTTAGAAGGAGTCAGCTATGAGCAGTTCTTC	CASSLEGVSYEQFF
TRBD1	TRBV20-1	TRBJ1-2	.	15	TGCAGTGCTAGAGCAGTTGAGCGGGACAGGAGTGGCTACACCTTC	CSARAVERDRSGYTF
.	TRBV5-4	TRBJ2-3	.	16	TGTGCCAGCAGCGGGGGCAGGGGGGTTCGCACAGATACGCAGTATTTT	CASSGGRGVRTDTQYF
.	TRBV12-3/TRBV12-4	TRBJ2-5	many	12	TGTGCCAGCAGTTTTCAGGGAGAGACCCAGTACTTC	CASSFQGETQYF
TRBD2	TRBV10-2	TRBJ2-7	.	16	TGCGCCAGCAGTGAGAGGACTAGCGGGATAGGCTACGAGCAGTACTTC	CASSERTSGIGYEQYF
.	TRBV11-3	TRBJ2-3	many	14	TGTGCCAGCAGCTCCGGACGGAACACAGATACGCAGTATTTT	CASSSGRNTDTQYF
.	TRBV7-2	TRBJ2-1	.	20	TGTGCCAGCAGCTTAAGGGCCTCAATGATCGGACTGCACCGTCACAATGAGCAGTTCTTC	CASSLRASMIGLHRHNEQFF
.	TRBV6-2/TRBV6-3	TRBJ2-1	many	11	TGTGCCAGCAGTTACGGCGGCCAGTGGTTCTTC	CASSYGGQWFF
.	TRBV7-2	TRBJ2-1	few	16	TGTGCCAGCAGCTTAGTCCCGACAGTTACCTACAATGAGCAGTTCTTC	CASSLVPTVTYNEQFF
TRBD2	TRBV7-2	TRBJ2-7	.	14	TGTGCCAGCAGCTCAGCGGGAGGACTGTACGAGCAGTACTTC	CASSSAGGLYEQYF
TRBD1	TRBV4-1	TRBJ1-4	few	16	TGCGCCAGCAGCCAACCCGGGGGGACAGTGAATGAAAAACTGTTTTTT	CASSQPGGTVNEKLFF
TRBD2	TRBV20-1	TRBJ2-5	few	19	TGCAGTGCTAGAGCTCCCCCGGCGGGAGGAGTCCTGGGACAAGAGACCCAGTACTTC	CSARAPPAGGVLGQETQYF
.	TRBV20-1	TRBJ2-7	few	13	TGCAGTGCTAGATCCGTATTGCCTTACGAGCAGTACTTC	CSARSVLPYEQYF
.	TRBV18	TRBJ1-5	.	14	TGTGCCAGCTCACCACCGACGGGCAATCAGCCCCAGCATTTT	CASSPPTGNQPQHF
TRBD2	TRBV7-9	TRBJ2-3	.	19	TGTGCCAGCAGCTTAGTGGGACTAGCGGGCGGATTTATGACAGATACGCAGTATTTT	CASSLVGLAGGFMTDTQYF
.	TRBV20-1	TRBJ2-3	.	15	TGCAGTGCTAATTATCAGGGTAATCCCACAGATACGCAGTATTTT	CSANYQGNPTDTQYF
.	TRBV12-3/TRBV12-4	TRBJ2-5	many	15	TGTGCCAGCAGTTTAGTAGTTACAGCCCAAGAGACCCAGTACTTC	CASSLVVTAQETQYF
.	TRBV12-3/TRBV12-4	TRBJ2-4	many	14	TGTGCCAGCAGTTTGTTCGTCGAGGGGAACATTCAGTACTTC	CASSLFVEGNIQYF
.	TRBV29-1	TRBJ1-2	.	14	TGCAGCGTTCCCATCCGGCCAGCTAACTATGGCTACACCTTC	CSVPIRPANYGYTF
.	TRBV24-1	TRBJ2-3	.	13	TGTGCCACCAGGCCGGCGGCCTCGGATACGCAGTATTTT	CATRPAASDTQYF
TRBD1	TRBV7-9	TRBJ2-1	many	15	TGTGCCAGCAGCTTAACCGGGACAGGGATCAATGAGCAGTTCTTC	CASSLTGTGINEQFF
.	TRBV20-1	TRBJ1-6	many	15	TGCAGTGCTAGAGACCCTCTGGGAGGGGGTTCACCCCTCCACTTT	CSARDPLGGGSPLHF
TRBD2	TRBV3-1	TRBJ2-1	few	14	TGTGCCAGCAGCCAAGGGACTAGCCTTTTAGGGGAGTTCTTC	CASSQGTSLLGEFF
.	TRBV2	TRBJ2-7	many	11	TGTGCCAGCAACAGAGACTACGAGCAGTACTTC	CASNRDYEQYF
TRBD2	TRBV7-3	TRBJ2-1	.	17	TGTGCCAGCAGCCCCGGGACTAGCGGGAAGGAGTACAATGAGCAGTTCTTC	CASSPGTSGKEYNEQFF
TRBD2	TRBV6-1	TRBJ2-3	many	16	TGTGCCAGCAGTACTATAGCGGGAGGAATGACAGATACGCAGTATTTT	CASSTIAGGMTDTQYF
TRBD2	TRBV20-1	TRBJ2-3	many	19	TGCAGTGCTAGAGATTGGCTAGCGGGACCTGACCGTAGCACAGATACGCAGTATTTT	CSARDWLAGPDRSTDTQYF
.	TRBV6-5	TRBJ1-6	few	15	TGTGCCAGCAGTTACGAGGGGTTCTATAATTCACCCCTCCACTTT	CASSYEGFYNSPLHF
.	TRBV2	TRBJ1-4	many	13	TGTGCCACCCTCCGGGACAACCGTGAAAAACTGTTTTTT	CATLRDNREKLFF
.	TRBV27	TRBJ2-3	.	15	TGTGCCAGCAGTCCCCCCCCAGCGGGCACAGATACGCAGTATTTT	CASSPPPAGTDTQYF
.	TRBV7-2	TRBJ2-5	many	14	TGTGCCAGCAGCTATAACAGGGTTCAAGAGACCCAGTACTTC	CASSYNRVQETQYF
.	TRBV28	TRBJ1-2	many	22	TGTGCCAGCAGTTTATGGGGAATGGGGGAGGGAAAAACCTTCATTGAGGACTATGGCTACACCTTC	CASSLWGMGEGKTFIEDYGYTF
.	TRBV14	TRBJ1-1	.	16	TGTGCCAGCAGCCAAGGTTTGATACGACTGACCACTGAAGCTTTCTTT	CASSQGLIRLTTEAFF
.	TRBV12-3/TRBV12-4	TRBJ2-2	.	14	TGTGCCAGCAGCCTGGGGGGACAGCCCGGGGAGCTGTTTTTT	CASSLGGQPGELFF
.	TRBV27	TRBJ1-2	many	13	TGTGCCAGCCGCGCCCCAATTGGCGATGGCTACACCTTC	CASRAPIGDGYTF
.	TRBV18	TRBJ2-3	few	15	TGTGCCAGCTCAAACAGCCCCGAAGGGAGCAATACGCAGTATTTT	CASSNSPEGSNTQYF
.	TRBV20-1	TRBJ2-1	many	15	TGCAGTGCTAGAGATCCAGGGAGCTCCTACAATGAGCAGTTCTTC	CSARDPGSSYNEQFF
.	TRBV28	TRBJ1-2	many	13	TGTGCCAGCAGTTCTGGAATACTCTATGGCTACACCTTC	CASSSGILYGYTF
TRBD1	TRBV5-1	TRBJ2-7	few	14	TGCGCCAGCACCAAGGGACAGGCGGCCTACGAGCAGTACTTC	CASTKGQAAYEQYF
TRBD2	TRBV4-3	TRBJ2-2	few	15	TGCGCCAGCAGCTTTCTAGCGGGAGGGCCCGGGGAGCTGTTTTTT	CASSFLAGGPGELFF
TRBD2	TRBV27	TRBJ2-2	many	17	TGTGCCAGCAGGGGAGGGCTAGCGGGATGGTATACCGGGGAGCTGTTTTTT	CASRGGLAGWYTGELFF
.	TRBV28	TRBJ1-2	many	16	TGTGCCAGCAGTTTCCCGGACACTCAGGAAGGCTATGGCTACACCTTC	CASSFPDTQEGYGYTF
TRBD2	TRBV20-1	TRBJ2-7	few	15	TGCAGTGCTACCAGGGGAGCGGGAGGAGGAAACGAGCAGTACTTC	CSATRGAGGGNEQYF
.	TRBV2	TRBJ1-5	many	15	TGTGCCAGCAGTGCCCCCGGAGGCGGCAATCAGCCCCAGCATTTT	CASSAPGGGNQPQHF
.	TRBV28	TRBJ1-5	many	13	TGTGCCAGTTGGGTGACTAGCAATCAGCCCCAGCATTTT	CASWVTSNQPQHF